This T cell receptor (beta chain) was identified in a study of human T cells and chemical hapten exposure. The overall study: Subjects had 2% DPC placed on around 2 cm by around 2 cm of upper inner arm skin for sensitization.

TCRdb reanalysed the RACE reads using MiXCR and keeps one entry per CDR3 protein. The sample shows about 380,000 distinct CDR3 sequences, about 4.4% of them seen only once. In this sample, this clonotype turned up many times. Its specificity is not known. Time point described: patch test 1, 2 weeks after DPC sensitization. The sample's treatment: therapeutic diphenylcyclopropenone sensitization with weekly scalp DPC. The study's findings and limits: High-frequency TCRs, those above 1 in 1000, stayed the same after DPC sensitization.

The CDR3 consists of 16 residues. Trimming removed 2 bases at V and 0 bases at J, with 14 bases between. The germline CDR1 and CDR2 sequences are SQVTM and ANQGSEA. The chain carries TRBV29-1 and TRBJ2-1; D possibly corresponds to TRBD1 (5 bases). The sample here was whole blood, taken in connection with sensitization to the hapten diphenylcyclopropenone (DPC). The source is a woman in her forties or fifties with alopecia areata. Some clones in this sample may be carry-over from other donors' samples. This chain's CDR3 is CSVEFQGGYSYNEQFF. The CDR3 nucleotides read TGCAGCGTTGAATTTCAGGGCGGATACTCCTACAATGAGCAGTTCTTC.